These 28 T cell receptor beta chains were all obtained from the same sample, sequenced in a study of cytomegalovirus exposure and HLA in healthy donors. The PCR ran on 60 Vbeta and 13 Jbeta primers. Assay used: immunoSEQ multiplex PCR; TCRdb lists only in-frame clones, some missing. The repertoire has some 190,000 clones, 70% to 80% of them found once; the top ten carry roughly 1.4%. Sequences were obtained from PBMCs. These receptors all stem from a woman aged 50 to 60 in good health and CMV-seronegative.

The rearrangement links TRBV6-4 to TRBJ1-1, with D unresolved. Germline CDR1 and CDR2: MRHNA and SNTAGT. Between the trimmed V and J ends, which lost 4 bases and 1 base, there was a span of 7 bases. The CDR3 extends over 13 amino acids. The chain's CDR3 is CASSVEQNTEAFF. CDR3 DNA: TGTGCCAGCAGTGTAGAGCAGAACACTGAAGCTTTCTTT.

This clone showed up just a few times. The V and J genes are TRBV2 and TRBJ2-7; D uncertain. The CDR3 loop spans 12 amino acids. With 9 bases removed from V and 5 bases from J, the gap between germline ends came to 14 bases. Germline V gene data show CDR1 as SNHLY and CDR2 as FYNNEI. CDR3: CASGWRSHEQYF. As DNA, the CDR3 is TGTGCCAGTGGTTGGCGGAGCCACGAGCAGTACTTC.

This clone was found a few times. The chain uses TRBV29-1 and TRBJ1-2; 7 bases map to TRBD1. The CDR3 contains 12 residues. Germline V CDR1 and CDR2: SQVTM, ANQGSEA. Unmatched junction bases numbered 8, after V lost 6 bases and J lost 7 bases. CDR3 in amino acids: CSVRDRDFGYTF. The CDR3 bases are TGCAGCGTCCGGGACAGAGACTTTGGCTACACCTTC.

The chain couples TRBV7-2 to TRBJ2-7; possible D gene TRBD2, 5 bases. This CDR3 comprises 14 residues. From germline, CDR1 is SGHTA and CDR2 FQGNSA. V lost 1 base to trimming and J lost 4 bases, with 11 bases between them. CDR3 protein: CASSLDGGRYEQYF. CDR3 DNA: TGTGCCAGCAGCTTAGACGGAGGCAGGTACGAGCAGTACTTC.

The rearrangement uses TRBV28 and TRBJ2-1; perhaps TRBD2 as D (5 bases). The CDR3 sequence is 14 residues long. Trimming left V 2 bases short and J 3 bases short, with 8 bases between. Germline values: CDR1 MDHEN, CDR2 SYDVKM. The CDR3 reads CASSLGRVYNEQFF. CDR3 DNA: TGTGCCAGCAGTTTAGGGCGGGTCTACAATGAGCAGTTCTTC.

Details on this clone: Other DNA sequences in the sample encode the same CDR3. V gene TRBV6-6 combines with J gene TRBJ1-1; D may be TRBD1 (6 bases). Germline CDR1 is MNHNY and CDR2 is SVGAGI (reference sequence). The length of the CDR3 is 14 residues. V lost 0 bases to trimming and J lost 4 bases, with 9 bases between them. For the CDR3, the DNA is TGTGCCAGCAGTTACTCGACAGGCGGCACTGAAGCTTTCTTT. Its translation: CASSYSTGGTEAFF.

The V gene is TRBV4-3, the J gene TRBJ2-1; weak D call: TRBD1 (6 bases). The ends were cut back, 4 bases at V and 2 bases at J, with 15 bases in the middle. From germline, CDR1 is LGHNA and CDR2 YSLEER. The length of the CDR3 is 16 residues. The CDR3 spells CASSLLQGLPYNEQFF. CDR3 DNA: TGCGCCAGCAGCCTATTACAGGGCCTCCCCTACAATGAGCAGTTCTTC.

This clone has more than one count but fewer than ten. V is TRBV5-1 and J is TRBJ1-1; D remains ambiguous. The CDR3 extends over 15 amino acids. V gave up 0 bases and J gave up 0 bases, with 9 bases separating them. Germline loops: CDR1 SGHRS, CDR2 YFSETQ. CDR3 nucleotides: TGCGCCAGCAGCTTGGGTGACACTTTGAACACTGAAGCTTTCTTT. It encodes CASSLGDTLNTEAFF.

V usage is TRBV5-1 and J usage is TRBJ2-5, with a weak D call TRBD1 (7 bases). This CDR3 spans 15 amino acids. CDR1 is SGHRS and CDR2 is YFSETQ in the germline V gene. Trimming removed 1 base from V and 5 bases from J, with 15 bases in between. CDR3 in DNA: TGCGCCAGCAGCTTGTCACGGCAGGGGGGTGAGACCCAGTACTTC. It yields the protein CASSLSRQGGETQYF.

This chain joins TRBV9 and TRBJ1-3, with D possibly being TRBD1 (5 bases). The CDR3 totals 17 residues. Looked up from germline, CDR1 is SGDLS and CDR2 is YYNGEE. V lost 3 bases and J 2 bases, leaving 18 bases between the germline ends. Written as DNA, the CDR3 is TGTGCCAGCAGCGCTATAGGGAGGGCAGGGACTGGAAACACCATATATTTT. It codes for CASSAIGRAGTGNTIYF.

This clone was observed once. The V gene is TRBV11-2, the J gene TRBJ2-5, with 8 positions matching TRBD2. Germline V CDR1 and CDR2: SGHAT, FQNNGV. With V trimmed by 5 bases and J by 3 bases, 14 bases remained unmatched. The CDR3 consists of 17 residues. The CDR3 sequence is CASSPIIAGKGEETQYF. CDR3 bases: TGTGCCAGCAGCCCTATTATAGCGGGGAAGGGTGAAGAGACCCAGTACTTC.

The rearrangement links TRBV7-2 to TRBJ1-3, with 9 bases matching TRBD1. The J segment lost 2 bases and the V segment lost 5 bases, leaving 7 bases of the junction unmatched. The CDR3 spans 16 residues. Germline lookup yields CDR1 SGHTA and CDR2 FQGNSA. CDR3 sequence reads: CASSPVQGAAGNTIYF. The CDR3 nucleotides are TGTGCCAGCAGCCCCGTACAGGGGGCGGCTGGAAACACCATATATTTT.

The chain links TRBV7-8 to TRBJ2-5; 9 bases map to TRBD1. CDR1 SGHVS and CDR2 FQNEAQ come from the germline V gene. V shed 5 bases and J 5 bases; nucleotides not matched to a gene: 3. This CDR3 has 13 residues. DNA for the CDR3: TGTGCCAGCAGCCTCGGGACAGGGGAGACCCAGTACTTC. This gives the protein CASSLGTGETQYF. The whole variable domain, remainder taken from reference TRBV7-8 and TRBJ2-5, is GAGVSQSPRYKVAKRGQDVALRCDPISGHVSLFWYQQALGQGPEFLTYFQNEAQLDKSGLPSDRFFAERPEGSVSTLKIQRTQQEDSAVYLCASSLGTGETQYFGPGTRLLVL.

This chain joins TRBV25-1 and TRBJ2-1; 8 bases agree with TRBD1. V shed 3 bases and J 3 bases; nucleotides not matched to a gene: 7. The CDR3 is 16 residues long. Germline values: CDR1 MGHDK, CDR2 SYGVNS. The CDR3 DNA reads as TGTGCCAGCAGTGACGCCGGACAGGGAAGCTACAATGAGCAGTTCTTC. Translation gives CASSDAGQGSYNEQFF.

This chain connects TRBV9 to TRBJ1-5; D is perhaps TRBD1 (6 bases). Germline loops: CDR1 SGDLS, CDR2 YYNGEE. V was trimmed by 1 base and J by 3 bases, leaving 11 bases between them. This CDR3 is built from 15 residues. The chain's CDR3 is CASSVSTGTNQPQHF. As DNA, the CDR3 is TGTGCCAGCAGCGTATCCACAGGGACCAATCAGCCCCAGCATTTT.

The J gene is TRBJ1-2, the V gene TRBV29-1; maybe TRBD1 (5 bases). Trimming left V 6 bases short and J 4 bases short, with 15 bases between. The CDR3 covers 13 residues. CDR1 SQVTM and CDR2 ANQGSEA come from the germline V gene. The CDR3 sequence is CSVSTGGGYGYTF. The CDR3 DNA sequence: TGCAGCGTGTCCACGGGGGGGGGCTATGGCTACACCTTC.

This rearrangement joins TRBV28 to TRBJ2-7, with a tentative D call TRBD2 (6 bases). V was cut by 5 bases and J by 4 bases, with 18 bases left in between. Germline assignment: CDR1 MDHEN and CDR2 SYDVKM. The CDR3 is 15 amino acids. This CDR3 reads CASSPQGAGQYEQYF. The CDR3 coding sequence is TGTGCCAGCAGTCCCCAAGGAGCGGGCCAATACGAGCAGTACTTC.

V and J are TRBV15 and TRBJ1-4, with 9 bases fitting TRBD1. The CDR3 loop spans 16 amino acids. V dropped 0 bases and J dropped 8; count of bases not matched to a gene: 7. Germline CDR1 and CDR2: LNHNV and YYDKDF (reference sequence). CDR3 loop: CATSRDPGTGMEKLFF. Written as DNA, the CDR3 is TGTGCCACCAGCAGAGACCCTGGGACAGGGATGGAAAAACTGTTTTTT.

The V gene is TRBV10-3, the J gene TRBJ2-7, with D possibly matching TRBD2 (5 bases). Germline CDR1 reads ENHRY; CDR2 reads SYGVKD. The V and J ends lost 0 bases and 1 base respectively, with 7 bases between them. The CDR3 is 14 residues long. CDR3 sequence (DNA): TGTGCCATCAGTGAGTCGGGGAGATCCTACGAGCAGTACTTC. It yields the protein CAISESGRSYEQYF.

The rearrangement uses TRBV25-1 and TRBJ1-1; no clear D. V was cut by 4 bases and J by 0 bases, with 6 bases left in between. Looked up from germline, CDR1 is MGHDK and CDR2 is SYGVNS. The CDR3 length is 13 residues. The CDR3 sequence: CASSVKMNTEAFF. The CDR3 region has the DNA TGTGCCAGCAGTGTAAAAATGAACACTGAAGCTTTCTTT.

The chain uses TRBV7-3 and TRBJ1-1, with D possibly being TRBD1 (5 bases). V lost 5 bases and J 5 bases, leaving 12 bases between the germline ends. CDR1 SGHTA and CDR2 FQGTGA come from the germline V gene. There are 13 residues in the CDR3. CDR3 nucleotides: TGTGCCAGCAGCCAGGGCAGTAGGACTGAAGCTTTCTTT. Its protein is CASSQGSRTEAFF.

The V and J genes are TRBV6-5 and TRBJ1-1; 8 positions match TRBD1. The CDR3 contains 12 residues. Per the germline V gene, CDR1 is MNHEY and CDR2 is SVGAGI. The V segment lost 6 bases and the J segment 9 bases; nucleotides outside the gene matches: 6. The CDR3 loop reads CASRDRGGKAFF. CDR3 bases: TGTGCCAGCAGAGACAGGGGTGGTAAAGCTTTCTTT.

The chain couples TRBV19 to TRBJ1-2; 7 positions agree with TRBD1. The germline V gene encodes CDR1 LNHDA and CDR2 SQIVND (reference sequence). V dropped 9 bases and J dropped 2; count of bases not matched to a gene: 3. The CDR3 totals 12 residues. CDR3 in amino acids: CASEQGNYGYTF. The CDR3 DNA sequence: TGTGCCAGCGAACAGGGGAACTATGGCTACACCTTC.

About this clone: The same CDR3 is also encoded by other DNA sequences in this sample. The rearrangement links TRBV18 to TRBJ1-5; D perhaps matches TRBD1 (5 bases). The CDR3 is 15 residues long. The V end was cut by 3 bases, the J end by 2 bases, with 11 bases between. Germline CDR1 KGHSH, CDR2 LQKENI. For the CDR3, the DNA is TGTGCCAGCTCACCTGGACAAGGTCGCAATCAGCCCCAGCATTTT. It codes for CASSPGQGRNQPQHF.

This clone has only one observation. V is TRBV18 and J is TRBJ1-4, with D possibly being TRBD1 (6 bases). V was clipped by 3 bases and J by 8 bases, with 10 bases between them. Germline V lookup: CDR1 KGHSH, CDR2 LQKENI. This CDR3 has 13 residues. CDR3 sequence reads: CASSPQGNEKLFF. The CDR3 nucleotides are TGTGCCAGCTCACCCCAGGGGAACGAAAAACTGTTTTTT.

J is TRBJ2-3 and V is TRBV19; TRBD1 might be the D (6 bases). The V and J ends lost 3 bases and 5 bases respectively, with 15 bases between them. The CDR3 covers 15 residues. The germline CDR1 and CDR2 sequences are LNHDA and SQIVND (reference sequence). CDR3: CASSMGHGVGDTQYF. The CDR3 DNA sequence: TGTGCCAGTAGTATGGGACATGGGGTAGGAGATACGCAGTATTTT. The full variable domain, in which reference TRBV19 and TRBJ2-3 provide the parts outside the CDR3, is DGGITQSPKYLFRKEGQNVTLSCEQNLNHDAMYWYRQDPGQGLRLIYYSQIVNDFQKGDIAEGYSVSREKKESFPLTVTSAQKNPTAFYLCASSMGHGVGDTQYFGPGTRLTVL.

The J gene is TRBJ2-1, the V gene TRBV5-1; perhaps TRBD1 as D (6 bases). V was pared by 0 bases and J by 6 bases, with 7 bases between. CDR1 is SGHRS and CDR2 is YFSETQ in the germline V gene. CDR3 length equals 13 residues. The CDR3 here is CASSLAQGNEQFF. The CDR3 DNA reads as TGCGCCAGCAGCTTGGCACAGGGCAATGAGCAGTTCTTC.

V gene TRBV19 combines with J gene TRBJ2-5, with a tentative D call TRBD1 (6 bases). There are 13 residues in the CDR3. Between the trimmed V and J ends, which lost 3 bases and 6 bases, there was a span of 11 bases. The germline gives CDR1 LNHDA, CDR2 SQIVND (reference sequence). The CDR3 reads CASSIAGEQTQYF. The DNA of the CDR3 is TGTGCCAGTAGTATCGCAGGGGAACAGACCCAGTACTTC.